This T cell receptor beta chain was documented in a study of blood T cell repertoires in COVID-19. Study at large: Samples representing acute and convalescent COVID-19 were sourced from the United States, Italy and Spain.

Using immunoSEQ multiplex PCR, the repertoire was profiled, and TCRdb retains in-frame clones only, with some absent. The profile shows some 48,000 clones, approximately 80% of them singletons. Germline lookup yields CDR1 WNHNN and CDR2 SYGVQD (reference sequence). The V segment lost 6 bases and the J segment 3 bases; nucleotides outside the gene matches: 5. This CDR3 region has 13 residues. The V call is TRBV10-1, the J call TRBJ2-7, with 7 bases aligning to TRBD2. The sequenced sample consisted of peripheral blood. This sequence was found in a human donor in a cohort sampled during active COVID-19. The CDR3 nucleotides are TGCGCCAGCAGCCGCGGGAGAGACTACGAGCAGTACTTC. Residues: CASSRGRDYEQYF.